This T cell receptor (beta chain) was observed in a study of T cell repertoires in cytomegalovirus infection. Turning to the study itself: Public TCR beta signature analysis indicated the presence of both CMV infection and matching HLA type.

TCRdb reanalysed the reads using MiXCR and keeps one entry per CDR3 protein. This table holds around 530,000 distinct CDR3 sequences, approximately 15% found once. The ends lost 5 bases at V and 6 bases at J; junction bases unmatched: 13. The CDR3 loop spans 16 amino acids. Germline V CDR1 and CDR2: SGHTA, FQGNSA. This clonotype was observed at least ten times. The sequenced sample consisted of CD8+ T cells from PBMCs. The receptor's source is a human donor in good health (CMV status not recorded). Some clones in this sample may be carry-over from other donors' samples. This chain joins TRBV7-2 and TRBJ1-2; 9 nucleotides match TRBD1. This CDR3 is CASSPGRQGEIDGYTF. As DNA, the CDR3 is TGTGCCAGCAGCCCGGGCCGACAGGGGGAAATCGATGGCTACACCTTC.